The entry that follows covers one TCR beta chain sequence. The assay was immunoSEQ multiplex PCR, and TCRdb's table has in-frame clones only and misses some. The table lists some 51,000 clones, about nine tenths of them singletons. The data derive from a study of T cells in localized non-small cell lung cancer. The germline V and J ends were trimmed by 2 bases and 2 bases, with 10 bases remaining between them. The CDR3 has 15 amino acids. The germline CDR1 and CDR2 sequences are SGDLS and YYNGEE. This TCR was sampled from a woman aged 40 to 75 with stage I lung adenocarcinoma. This chain uses TRBV9 with TRBJ2-2; possible D gene TRBD2, 6 bases. The sequencing used peripheral blood, collected before any cancer treatment. The chain's CDR3 is CASSVGGANTGELFF. CDR3 sequence (DNA): TGTGCCAGCAGCGTGGGCGGGGCAAACACCGGGGAGCTGTTTTTT.